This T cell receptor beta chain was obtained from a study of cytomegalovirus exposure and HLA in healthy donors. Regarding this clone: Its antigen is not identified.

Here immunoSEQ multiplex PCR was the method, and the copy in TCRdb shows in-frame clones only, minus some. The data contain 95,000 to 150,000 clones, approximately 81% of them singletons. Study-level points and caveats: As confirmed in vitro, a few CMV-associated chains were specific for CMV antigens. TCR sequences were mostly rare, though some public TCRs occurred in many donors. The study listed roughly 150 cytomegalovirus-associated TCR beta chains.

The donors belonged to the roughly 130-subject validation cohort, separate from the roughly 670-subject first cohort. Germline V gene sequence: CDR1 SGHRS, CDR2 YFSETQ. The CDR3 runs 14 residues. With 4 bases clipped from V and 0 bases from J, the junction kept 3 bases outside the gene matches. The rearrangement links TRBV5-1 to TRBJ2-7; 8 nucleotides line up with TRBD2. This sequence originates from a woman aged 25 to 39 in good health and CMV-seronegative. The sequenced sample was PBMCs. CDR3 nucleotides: TGCGCCAGCAGCGAACTAGCGGCCTCCTACGAGCAGTACTTC. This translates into CASSELAASYEQYF. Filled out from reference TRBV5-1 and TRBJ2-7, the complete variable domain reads KAGVTQTPRYLIKTRGQQVTLSCSPISGHRSVSWYQQTPGQGLQFLFEYFSETQRNKGNFPGRFSGRQFSNSRSEMNVSTLELGDSALYLCASSELAASYEQYFGPGTRLTVT.